This T cell receptor (beta chain) was sequenced for a study of cytomegalovirus exposure and HLA in healthy donors. Vbeta (60) and Jbeta (13) primers were used in the PCR. Clones were read by immunoSEQ multiplex PCR, and TCRdb kept only the in-frame ones, dropping some. Among 120,000 to 150,000 clones listed, approximately 82% were seen once. Germline-derived CDR1 and CDR2 are SNHLY and FYNNEI. Trimming removed 5 bases from V and 7 bases from J; junction bases left unmatched: 10. The CDR3 loop spans 15 amino acids. The rearrangement uses TRBV2 and TRBJ1-5; 8 bases fit TRBD1. The receptor was isolated from a man aged 35 to 55 in good health and CMV-seronegative. The sample was PBMCs. The CDR3 is CASSLAGGSRQPQHF. CDR3 sequence (DNA): TGTGCCAGCAGTTTGGCAGGGGGCTCCAGGCAGCCCCAGCATTTT.